The clone carrying this TCR beta chain was counted a few times. Its antigen is not known. The protocol was immunoSEQ multiplex PCR, while the TCRdb copy is restricted to in-frame clones and leaves out a portion. The sample has 9,900 or so clones; around 40% are singletons. Germline lookup yields CDR1 MNHEY and CDR2 SVGAGI. Trimming stripped 5 bases from V and 7 bases from J, with 8 bases between. The CDR3 length is 11 residues. A roughly six-day coculture at 37°C was performed with the mixed lymphocyte reaction cells. This sample stems from a study of siplizumab effects on memory and regulatory T cells. The study's findings and limits: In controls, under 30% of mappable alloreactive CD4+ clones were Treg-derived on average, versus around 71% with siplizumab. The authors could not assign a naive or memory phenotype to roughly 80-96% of proliferating CD4+ or CD8+ clones. Naive T cells looked more diverse than memory cells, and they looked like major contributors to the alloresponse. Sequences below about 10^-5 frequency were poorly captured. As a result, only a minor fraction of alloreactive clones mapped to unstimulated subsets.

This clonotype was obtained from a human donor in good health; the cells came from an allogeneic mixed lymphocyte reaction. V gene TRBV6-5 combines with J gene TRBJ1-1; D is undetermined. The sequencing sample was made of CFSE-low (dividing) CD8+ T cells sorted from an allogeneic mixed lymphocyte reaction. Written as DNA, the CDR3 is TGTGCCAGCAGTATGGGTAATGAAGCTTTCTTT. Protein sequence: CASSMGNEAFF.